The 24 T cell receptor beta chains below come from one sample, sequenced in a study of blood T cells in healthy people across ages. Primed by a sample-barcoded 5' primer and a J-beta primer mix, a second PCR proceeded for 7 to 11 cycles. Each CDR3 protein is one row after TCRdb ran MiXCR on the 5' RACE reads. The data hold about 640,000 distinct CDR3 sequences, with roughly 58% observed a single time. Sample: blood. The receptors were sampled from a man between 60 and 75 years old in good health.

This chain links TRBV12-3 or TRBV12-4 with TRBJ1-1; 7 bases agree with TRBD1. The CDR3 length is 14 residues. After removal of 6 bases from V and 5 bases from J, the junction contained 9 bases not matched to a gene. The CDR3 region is CASRLTQGETEAFF. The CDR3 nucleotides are TGTGCCAGCAGACTCACTCAGGGGGAAACTGAAGCTTTCTTT.

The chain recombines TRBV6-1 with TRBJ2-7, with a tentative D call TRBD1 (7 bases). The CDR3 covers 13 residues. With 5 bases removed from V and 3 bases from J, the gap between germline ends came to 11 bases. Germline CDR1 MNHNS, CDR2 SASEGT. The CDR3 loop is CASSQGGRYEQYF. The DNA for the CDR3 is TGTGCCAGCAGTCAGGGGGGCCGCTACGAGCAGTACTTC.

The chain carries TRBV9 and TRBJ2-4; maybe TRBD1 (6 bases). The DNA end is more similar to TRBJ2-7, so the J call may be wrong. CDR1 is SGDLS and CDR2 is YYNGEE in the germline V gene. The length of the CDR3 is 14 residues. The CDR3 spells CASSAGNRAYEQYF. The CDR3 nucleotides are TGTGCCAGCAGCGCCGGGAACAGGGCCTACGAGCAGTACTTC.

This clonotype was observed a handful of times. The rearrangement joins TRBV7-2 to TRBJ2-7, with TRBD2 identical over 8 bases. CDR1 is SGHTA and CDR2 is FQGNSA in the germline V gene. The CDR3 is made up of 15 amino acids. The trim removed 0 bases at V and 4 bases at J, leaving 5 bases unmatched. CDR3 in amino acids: CASSLAGPGGYEQYF. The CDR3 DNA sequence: TGTGCCAGCAGCTTAGCCGGTCCGGGAGGGTACGAGCAGTACTTC.

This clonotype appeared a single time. The CDR3 coding sequence is TGTGCCATCAGTGAGGACAGGGCATATGGCTACACCTTC. This encodes CAISEDRAYGYTF. The chain carries TRBV10-3 and TRBJ1-2; the match to TRBD1 covers 7 bases. CDR3 length: 13 amino acids. Germline values: CDR1 ENHRY, CDR2 SYGVKD. J lost 5 bases, V lost 2 bases, and 2 bases had no gene match.

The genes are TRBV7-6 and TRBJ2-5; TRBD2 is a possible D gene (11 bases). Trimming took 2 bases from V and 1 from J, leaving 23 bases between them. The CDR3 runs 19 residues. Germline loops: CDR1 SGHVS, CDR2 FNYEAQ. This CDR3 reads CASSLRTGGLAVTQETQYF. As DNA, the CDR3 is TGTGCCAGCAGCTTACGGACAGGGGGACTAGCGGTGACCCAAGAGACCCAGTACTTC. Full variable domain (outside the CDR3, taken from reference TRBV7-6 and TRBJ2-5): GAGVSQSPRYKVTKRGQDVALRCDPISGHVSLYWYRQALGQGPEFLTYFNYEAQQDKSGLPNDRFSAERPEGSISTLTIQRTEQRDSAMYRCASSLRTGGLAVTQETQYFGPGTRLLVL.

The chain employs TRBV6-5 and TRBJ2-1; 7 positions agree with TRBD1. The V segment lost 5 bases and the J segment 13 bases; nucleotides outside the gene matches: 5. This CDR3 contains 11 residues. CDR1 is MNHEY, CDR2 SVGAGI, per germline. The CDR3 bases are TGTGCCAGCAGTAATCGACAGGGACAGTTCTTC. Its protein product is CASSNRQGQFF.

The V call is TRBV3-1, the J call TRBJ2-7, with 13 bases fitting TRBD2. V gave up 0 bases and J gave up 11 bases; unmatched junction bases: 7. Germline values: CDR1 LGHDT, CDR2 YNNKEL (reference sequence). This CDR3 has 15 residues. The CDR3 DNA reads TGTGCCAGCAGCCAAGATACTAGCGGGGGGGGGAGTGAGTACTTC. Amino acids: CASSQDTSGGGSEYF.

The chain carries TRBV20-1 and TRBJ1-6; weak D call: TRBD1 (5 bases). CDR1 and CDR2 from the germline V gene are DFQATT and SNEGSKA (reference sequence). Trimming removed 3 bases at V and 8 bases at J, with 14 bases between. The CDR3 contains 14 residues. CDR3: CSARVGGKDSPLHF. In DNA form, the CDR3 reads TGCAGTGCTAGGGTGGGGGGGAAGGATTCACCCCTCCACTTT.

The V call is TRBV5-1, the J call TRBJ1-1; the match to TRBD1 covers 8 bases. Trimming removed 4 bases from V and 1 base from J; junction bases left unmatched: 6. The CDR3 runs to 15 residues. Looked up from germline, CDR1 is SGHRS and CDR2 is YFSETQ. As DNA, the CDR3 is TGCGCCAGCAGCGCAGCCGGACAGGGGAACACTGAAGCTTTCTTT. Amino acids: CASSAAGQGNTEAFF.

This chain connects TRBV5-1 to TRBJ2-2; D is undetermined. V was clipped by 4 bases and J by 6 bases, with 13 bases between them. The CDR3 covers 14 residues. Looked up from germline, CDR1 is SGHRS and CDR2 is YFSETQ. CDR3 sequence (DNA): TGCGCCAGCAGCGTGGCCAGTCAGGCCGGGGAGCTGTTTTTT. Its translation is CASSVASQAGELFF.

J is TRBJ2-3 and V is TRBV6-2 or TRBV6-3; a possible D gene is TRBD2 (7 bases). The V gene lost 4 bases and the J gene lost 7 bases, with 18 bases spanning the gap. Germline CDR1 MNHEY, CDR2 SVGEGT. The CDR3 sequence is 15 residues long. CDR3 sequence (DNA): TGTGCCAGCAGTTTCGGGGGGCCGAGTCGCAATACGCAGTATTTT. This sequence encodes CASSFGGPSRNTQYF.

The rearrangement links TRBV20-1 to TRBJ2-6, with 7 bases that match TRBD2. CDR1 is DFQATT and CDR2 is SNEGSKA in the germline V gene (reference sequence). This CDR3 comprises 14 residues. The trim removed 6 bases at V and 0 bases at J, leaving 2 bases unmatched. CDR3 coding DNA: TGCAGTGCCAGCGGGAACTCTGGGGCCAACGTCCTGACTTTC. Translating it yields CSASGNSGANVLTF.

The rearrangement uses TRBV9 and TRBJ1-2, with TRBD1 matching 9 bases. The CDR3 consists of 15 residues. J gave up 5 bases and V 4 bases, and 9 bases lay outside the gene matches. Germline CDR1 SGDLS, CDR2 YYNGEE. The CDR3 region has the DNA TGTGCCAGCAGCCAGCAAACCGGGACAGGGTATGGCTACACCTTC. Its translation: CASSQQTGTGYGYTF.

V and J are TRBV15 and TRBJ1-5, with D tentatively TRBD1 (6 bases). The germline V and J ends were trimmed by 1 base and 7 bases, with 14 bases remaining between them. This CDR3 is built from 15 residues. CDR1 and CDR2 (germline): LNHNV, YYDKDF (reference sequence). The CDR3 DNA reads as TGTGCCACCAGCAGAGCAGGGGTGTACCCCCAGCCCCAGCATTTT. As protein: CATSRAGVYPQPQHF.

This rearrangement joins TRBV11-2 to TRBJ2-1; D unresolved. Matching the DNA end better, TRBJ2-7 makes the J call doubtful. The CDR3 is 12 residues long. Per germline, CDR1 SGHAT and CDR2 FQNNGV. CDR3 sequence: CASSPGYNEQYF. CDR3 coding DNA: TGTGCCAGCAGCCCCGGTTACAATGAGCAGTACTTC.

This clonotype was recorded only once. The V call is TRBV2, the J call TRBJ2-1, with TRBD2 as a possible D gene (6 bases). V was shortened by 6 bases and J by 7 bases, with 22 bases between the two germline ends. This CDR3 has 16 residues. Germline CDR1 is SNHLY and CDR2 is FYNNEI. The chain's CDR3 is CASRLLTSSVGNEQFF. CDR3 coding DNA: TGTGCCAGCAGACTCCTTACTAGCTCGGTGGGGAATGAGCAGTTCTTC.

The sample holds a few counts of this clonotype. The CDR3 DNA reads TGTGCCAGCAGCCGAACCGGGACAGGACTAGCTGGGGCCAACGTCCTGACTTTC. It yields the protein CASSRTGTGLAGANVLTF. The rearrangement joins TRBV7-9 to TRBJ2-6; D perhaps matches TRBD1 (8 bases). The V and J ends lost 5 bases and 2 bases respectively, with 19 bases between them. Per germline, CDR1 SEHNR and CDR2 FQNEAQ (reference sequence). This CDR3 region has 18 residues.

CDR3 bases: TGCGCCAGCAGCTTGGCTGTGGACGCCAGAAACACCGGGGAGCTGTTTTTT. It specifies CASSLAVDARNTGELFF. The gene calls are TRBV5-1 and TRBJ2-2; D ambiguous. CDR1 and CDR2 (germline): SGHRS, YFSETQ. V was clipped by 0 bases and J by 2 bases, with 14 bases between them. CDR3 length: 17 amino acids.

CDR3 sequence reads: CASSPGRGDSSTDTQYF. In DNA, the CDR3 is TGTGCCAGCAGCCCAGGCAGGGGCGATTCTAGCACAGATACGCAGTATTTT. This chain joins TRBV2 and TRBJ2-3, with a possible D match to TRBD1 (6 bases). CDR1 SNHLY and CDR2 FYNNEI come from the germline V gene. This CDR3 contains 17 residues. V was shortened by 6 bases and J by 0 bases, with 19 bases between the two germline ends.

CDR3 in amino acids: CASSQGGQYEQYF. CDR3 nucleotides: TGTGCCAGCAGCCAAGGGGGGCAGTACGAGCAGTACTTC. The chain has TRBV3-1 and TRBJ2-5; possibly TRBD1 for D (6 bases). The J call is in doubt because the DNA end fits TRBJ2-7 better. The V gene's germline CDR1 is LGHDT and CDR2 YNNKEL (reference sequence). This CDR3 region has 13 residues.

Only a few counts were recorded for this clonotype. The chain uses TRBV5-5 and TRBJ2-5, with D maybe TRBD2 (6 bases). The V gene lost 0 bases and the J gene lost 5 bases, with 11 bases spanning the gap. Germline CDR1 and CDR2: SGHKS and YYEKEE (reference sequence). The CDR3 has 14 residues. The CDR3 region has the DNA TGTGCCAGCAGCTTGGTGTTCGGGGGTGAGACCCAGTACTTC. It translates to CASSLVFGGETQYF.

CDR3 loop: CASSPIRGAANTGELFF. The CDR3 DNA reads TGTGCCAGCTCACCTATCAGGGGGGCCGCGAACACCGGGGAGCTGTTTTTT. This chain uses TRBV18 with TRBJ2-2; a possible D gene is TRBD1 (7 bases). Germline values: CDR1 KGHSH, CDR2 LQKENI. Trimming removed 3 bases at V and 0 bases at J, with 14 bases between. This CDR3 spans 17 amino acids.

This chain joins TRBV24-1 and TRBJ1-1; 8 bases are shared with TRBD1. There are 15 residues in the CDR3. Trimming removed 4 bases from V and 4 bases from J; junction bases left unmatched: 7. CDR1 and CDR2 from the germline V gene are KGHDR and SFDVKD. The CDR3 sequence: CATSDDRGGGTEAFF. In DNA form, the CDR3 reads TGTGCCACCAGTGACGACAGGGGAGGTGGCACTGAAGCTTTCTTT.